This T cell receptor (beta chain) was sequenced in a study of T cells in Graves' hyperthyroidism and ophthalmopathy. Template material for amplifying TCR beta CDR3 regions consisted of RNA transcripts. The HTBI set primed first-round TCR CDR3 RT-PCR. TCRdb analysed the multiplex PCR reads with MiXCR anew, one entry per CDR3 protein. This sample has 95,000 to 110,000 distinct CDR3 sequences, with 16% found just once. V was trimmed by 3 bases and J by 0 bases, leaving 19 bases between them. Germline V lookup: CDR1 SGDLS, CDR2 YYNGEE. CDR3 size: 17 residues. The rearrangement joins TRBV9 to TRBJ2-7; possibly TRBD2 for D (5 bases). Sequencing was performed on blood. This TCR was sampled from a woman aged 45 to 65 with Graves' hyperthyroidism. The CDR3 is CASSAGLGLLSSYEQYF. The CDR3 DNA sequence: TGTGCCAGCAGCGCCGGGCTCGGACTCCTGAGCTCCTACGAGCAGTACTTC.